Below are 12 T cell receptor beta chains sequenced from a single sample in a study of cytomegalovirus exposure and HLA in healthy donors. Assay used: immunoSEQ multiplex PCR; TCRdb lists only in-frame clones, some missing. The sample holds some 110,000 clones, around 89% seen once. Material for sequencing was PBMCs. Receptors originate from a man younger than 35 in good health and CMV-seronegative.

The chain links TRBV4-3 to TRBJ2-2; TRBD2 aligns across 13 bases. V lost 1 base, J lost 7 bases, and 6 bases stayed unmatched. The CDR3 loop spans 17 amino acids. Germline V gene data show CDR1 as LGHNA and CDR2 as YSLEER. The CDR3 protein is CASSQGTSGGAGGELFF. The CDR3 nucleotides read TGCGCCAGCAGCCAAGGAACTAGCGGGGGGGCCGGCGGGGAGCTGTTTTTT.

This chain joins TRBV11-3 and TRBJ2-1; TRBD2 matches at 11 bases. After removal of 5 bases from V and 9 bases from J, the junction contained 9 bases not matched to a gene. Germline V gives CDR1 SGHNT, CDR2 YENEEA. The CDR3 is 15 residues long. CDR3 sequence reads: CASSPQTSGIGEQFF. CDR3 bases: TGTGCCAGCAGCCCCCAGACTAGCGGGATTGGTGAGCAGTTCTTC.

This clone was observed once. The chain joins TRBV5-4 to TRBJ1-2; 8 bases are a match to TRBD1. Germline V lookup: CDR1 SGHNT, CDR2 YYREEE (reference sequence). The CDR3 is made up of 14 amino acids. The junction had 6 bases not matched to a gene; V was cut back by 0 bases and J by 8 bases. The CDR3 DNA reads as TGTGCCAGCAGCTTGGTTGGCAGGGGGCGCGGCTACACCTTC. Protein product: CASSLVGRGRGYTF.

The DNA for the CDR3 is TGTGCCAGCAGAGGCGGACGGGGTCGGCGCACTGAAGCTTTCTTT. Its protein is CASRGGRGRRTEAFF. The chain links TRBV28 to TRBJ1-1; no clear D. The CDR3 consists of 15 residues. V was shortened by 6 bases and J by 4 bases, with 18 bases between the two germline ends. The V gene's germline CDR1 is MDHEN and CDR2 SYDVKM.

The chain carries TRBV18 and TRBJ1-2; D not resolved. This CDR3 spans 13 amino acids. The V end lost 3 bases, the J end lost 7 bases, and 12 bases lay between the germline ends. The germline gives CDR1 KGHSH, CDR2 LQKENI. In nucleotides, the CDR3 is TGTGCCAGCTCACCTTCAGGTCGTCGTGGCTACACCTTC. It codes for CASSPSGRRGYTF. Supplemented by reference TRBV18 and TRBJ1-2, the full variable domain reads NAGVMQNPRHLVRRRGQEARLRCSPMKGHSHVYWYRQLPEEGLKFMVYLQKENIIDESGMPKERFSAEFPKEGPSILRIQQVVRGDSAAYFCASSPSGRRGYTFGSGTRLTVV.

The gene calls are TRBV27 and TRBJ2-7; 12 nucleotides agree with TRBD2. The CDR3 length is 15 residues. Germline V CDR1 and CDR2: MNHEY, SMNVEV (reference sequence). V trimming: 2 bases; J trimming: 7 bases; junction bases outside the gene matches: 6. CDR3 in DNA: TGTGCCAGCAGTTTACGGGCTAGCGGGAGGGGAGAGCAGTACTTC. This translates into CASSLRASGRGEQYF.

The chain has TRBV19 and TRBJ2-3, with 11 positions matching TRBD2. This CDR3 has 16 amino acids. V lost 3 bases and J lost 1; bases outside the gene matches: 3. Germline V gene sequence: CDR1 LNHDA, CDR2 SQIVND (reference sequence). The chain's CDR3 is CASSIVLAGGTDTQYF. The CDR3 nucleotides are TGTGCCAGTAGTATTGTACTAGCGGGGGGCACAGATACGCAGTATTTT.

CDR3 sequence (DNA): TGCGCCAGCACCATCCTGACTAGCGGGAGTTTTGAGACCCAGTACTTC. This codes for CASTILTSGSFETQYF. V and J are TRBV5-1 and TRBJ2-5; TRBD2 matches at 12 bases. Germline V gene sequence: CDR1 SGHRS, CDR2 YFSETQ. The CDR3 is 16 amino acids. The V and J ends lost 6 bases and 5 bases, in that order; junction bases with no gene match: 11.

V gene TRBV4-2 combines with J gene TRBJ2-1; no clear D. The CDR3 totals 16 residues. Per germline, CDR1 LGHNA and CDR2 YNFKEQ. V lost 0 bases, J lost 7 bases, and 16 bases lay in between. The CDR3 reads CASSQDGNSLVNEQFF. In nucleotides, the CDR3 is TGTGCCAGCAGCCAAGATGGCAATAGCTTGGTAAATGAGCAGTTCTTC.

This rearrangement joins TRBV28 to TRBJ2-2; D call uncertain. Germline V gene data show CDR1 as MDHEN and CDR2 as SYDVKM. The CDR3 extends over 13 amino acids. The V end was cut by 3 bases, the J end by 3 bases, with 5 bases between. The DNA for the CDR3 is TGTGCCAGCAGTTTTGAGTACACCGGGGAGCTGTTTTTT. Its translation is CASSFEYTGELFF.

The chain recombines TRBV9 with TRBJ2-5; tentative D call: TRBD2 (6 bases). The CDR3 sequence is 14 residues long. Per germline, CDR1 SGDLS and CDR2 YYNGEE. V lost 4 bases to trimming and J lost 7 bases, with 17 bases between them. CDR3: CASSFPPRGRTQYF. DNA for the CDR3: TGTGCCAGCAGCTTCCCCCCGCGGGGTAGGACCCAGTACTTC.

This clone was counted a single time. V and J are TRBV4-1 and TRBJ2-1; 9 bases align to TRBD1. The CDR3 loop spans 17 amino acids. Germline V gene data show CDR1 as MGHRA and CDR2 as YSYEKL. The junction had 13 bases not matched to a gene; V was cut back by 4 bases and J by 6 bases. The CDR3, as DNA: TGCGCCAGCAGCCCAACCACTATCGGGACAGGGATCAATGAGCAGTTCTTC. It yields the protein CASSPTTIGTGINEQFF.